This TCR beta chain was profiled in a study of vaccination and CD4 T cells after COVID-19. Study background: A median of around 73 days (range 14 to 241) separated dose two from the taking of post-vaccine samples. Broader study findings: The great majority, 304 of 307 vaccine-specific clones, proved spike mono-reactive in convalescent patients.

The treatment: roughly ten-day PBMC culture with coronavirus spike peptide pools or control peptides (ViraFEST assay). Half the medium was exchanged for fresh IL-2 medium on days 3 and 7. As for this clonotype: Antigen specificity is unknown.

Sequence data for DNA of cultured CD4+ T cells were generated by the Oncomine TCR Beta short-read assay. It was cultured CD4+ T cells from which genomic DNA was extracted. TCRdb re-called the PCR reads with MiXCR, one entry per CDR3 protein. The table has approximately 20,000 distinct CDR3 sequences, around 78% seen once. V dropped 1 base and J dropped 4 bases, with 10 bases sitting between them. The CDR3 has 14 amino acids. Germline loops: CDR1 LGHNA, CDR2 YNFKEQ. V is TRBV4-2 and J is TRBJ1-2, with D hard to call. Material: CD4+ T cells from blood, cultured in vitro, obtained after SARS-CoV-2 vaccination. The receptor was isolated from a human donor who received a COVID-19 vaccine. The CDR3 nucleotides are TGTGCCAGCAGCCAAGGTGGTGGTGTCTATGGCTACACCTTC. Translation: CASSQGGGVYGYTF.